Given below is one TCR beta chain in context. The antigen is unknown. This record belongs to a study of T cells in Graves' hyperthyroidism and ophthalmopathy. For the study at large: Peripheral blood was obtained at initial diagnosis, preceding any treatment.

In making diagnoses, clinical symptoms, serum thyroxine and TRAb, thyroid ultrasound and orbital computed tomography were all used. Study-level results: In validation, the model predicted ophthalmopathy. These predictions came a median 6.5 months before onset.

Germline CDR1 SEHNR, CDR2 FQNEAQ (reference sequence). There are 14 residues in the CDR3. V dropped 1 base and J dropped 3 bases, with 10 bases sitting between them. The source material, RNA transcripts, was used to amplify TCR beta CDR3 regions. In the first-round RT-PCR of the TCR CDR3, the HTBI primer set was used. TCRdb re-called the multiplex PCR reads through MiXCR, storing one row per CDR3 protein. The sample includes about 400,000 distinct CDR3 sequences, around 15% seen only once; the top ten take approximately 5.3%. V is TRBV7-9 and J is TRBJ2-7; D gene ambiguous. The clonotype comes from a woman younger than 35 with Graves' hyperthyroidism. The specimen was blood. CDR3: CASSLVTPSYEQYF. Written as DNA, the CDR3 is TGTGCCAGCAGCTTAGTTACACCAAGCTACGAGCAGTACTTC.